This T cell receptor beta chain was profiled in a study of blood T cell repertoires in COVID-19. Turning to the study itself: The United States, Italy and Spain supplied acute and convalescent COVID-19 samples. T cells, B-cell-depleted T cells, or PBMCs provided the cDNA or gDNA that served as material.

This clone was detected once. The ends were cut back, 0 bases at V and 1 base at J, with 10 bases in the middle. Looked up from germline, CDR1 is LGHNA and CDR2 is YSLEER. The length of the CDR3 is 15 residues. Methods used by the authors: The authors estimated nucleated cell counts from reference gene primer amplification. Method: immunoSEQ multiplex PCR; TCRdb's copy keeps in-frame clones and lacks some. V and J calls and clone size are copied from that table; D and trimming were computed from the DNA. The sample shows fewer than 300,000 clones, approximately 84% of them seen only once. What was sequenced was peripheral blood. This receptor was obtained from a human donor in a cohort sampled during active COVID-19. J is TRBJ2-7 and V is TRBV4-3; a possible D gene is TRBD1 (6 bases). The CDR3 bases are TGCGCCAGCAGCCAAGATTGGGGGCAGTCCTACGAGCAGTACTTC. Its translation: CASSQDWGQSYEQYF.